The sequence of this T cell receptor (beta chain) was determined in a study of blood T cell repertoires in COVID-19. Generated by immunoSEQ multiplex PCR, the TCRdb table keeps only in-frame clones and is missing some. In the table there are 190,000 or so clones, about 87% of which are singletons. On this clone itself: Different DNA sequences within this sample yield the same CDR3.

Material for sequencing was peripheral blood. The sequence was collected from a man in his forties or fifties with active or convalescent COVID-19.

This chain's CDR3 is CASSQDGTVNTEAFF. CDR3 sequence (DNA): TGCGCCAGCAGCCAAGATGGGACAGTGAACACTGAAGCTTTCTTT. V and J are TRBV4-3 and TRBJ1-1; 7 bases agree with TRBD1. The CDR3 contains 15 residues. CDR1 is LGHNA, CDR2 YSLEER, per germline. Germline trimming cut 0 bases from V and 0 bases from J; bases unmatched to any gene: 1.